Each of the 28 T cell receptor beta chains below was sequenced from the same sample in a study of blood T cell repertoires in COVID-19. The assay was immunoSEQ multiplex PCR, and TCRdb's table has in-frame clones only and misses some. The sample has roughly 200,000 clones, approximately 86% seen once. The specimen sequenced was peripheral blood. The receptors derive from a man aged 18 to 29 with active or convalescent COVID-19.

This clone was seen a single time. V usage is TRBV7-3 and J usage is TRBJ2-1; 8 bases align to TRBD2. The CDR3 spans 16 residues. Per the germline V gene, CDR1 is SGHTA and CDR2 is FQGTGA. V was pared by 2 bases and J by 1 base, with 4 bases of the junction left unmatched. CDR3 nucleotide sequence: TGTGCCAGCAGCTTACATAGCGGGGCGTCCTACAATGAGCAGTTCTTC. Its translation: CASSLHSGASYNEQFF.

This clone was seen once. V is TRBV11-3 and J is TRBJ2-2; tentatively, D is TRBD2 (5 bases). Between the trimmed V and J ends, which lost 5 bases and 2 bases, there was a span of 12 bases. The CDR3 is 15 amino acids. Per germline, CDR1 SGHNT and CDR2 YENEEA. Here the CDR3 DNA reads TGTGCCAGCAGCGCCCCGGACTCCAACACCGGGGAGCTGTTTTTT. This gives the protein CASSAPDSNTGELFF.

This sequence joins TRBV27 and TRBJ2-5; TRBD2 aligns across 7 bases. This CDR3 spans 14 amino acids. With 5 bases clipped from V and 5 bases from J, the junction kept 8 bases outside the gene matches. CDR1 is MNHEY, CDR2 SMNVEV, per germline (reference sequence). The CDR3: CASSPGRRGETQYF. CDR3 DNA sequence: TGTGCCAGCAGTCCCGGACGGCGGGGGGAGACCCAGTACTTC.

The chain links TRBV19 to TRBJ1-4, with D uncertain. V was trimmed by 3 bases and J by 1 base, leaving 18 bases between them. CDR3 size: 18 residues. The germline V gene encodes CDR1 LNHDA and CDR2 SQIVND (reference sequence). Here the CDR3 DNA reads TGTGCCAGTAGTATCCCAGGAGGACGGATAAGAACTAATGAAAAACTGTTTTTT. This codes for CASSIPGGRIRTNEKLFF.

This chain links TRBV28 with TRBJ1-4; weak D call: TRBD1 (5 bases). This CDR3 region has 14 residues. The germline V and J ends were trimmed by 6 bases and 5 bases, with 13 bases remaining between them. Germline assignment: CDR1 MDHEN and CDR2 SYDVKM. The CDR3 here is CASRLTGVNEKLFF. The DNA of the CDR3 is TGTGCCAGCAGGTTAACAGGAGTAAATGAAAAACTGTTTTTT. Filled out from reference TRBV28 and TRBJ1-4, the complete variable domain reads DVKVTQSSRYLVKRTGEKVFLECVQDMDHENMFWYRQDPGLGLRLIYFSYDVKMKEKGDIPEGYSVSREKKERFSLILESASTNQTSMYLCASRLTGVNEKLFFGSGTQLSVL.

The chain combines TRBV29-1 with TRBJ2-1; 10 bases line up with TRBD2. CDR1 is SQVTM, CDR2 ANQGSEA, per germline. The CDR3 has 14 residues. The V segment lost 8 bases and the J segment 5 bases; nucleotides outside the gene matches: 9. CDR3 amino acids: CSLRDLAGDNEQFF. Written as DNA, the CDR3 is TGCAGCCTACGGGATCTAGCGGGAGACAATGAGCAGTTCTTC.

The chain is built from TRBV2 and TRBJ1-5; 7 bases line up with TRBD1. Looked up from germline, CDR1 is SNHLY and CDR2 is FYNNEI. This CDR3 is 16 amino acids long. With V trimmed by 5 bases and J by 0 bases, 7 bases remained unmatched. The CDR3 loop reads CASSLLWDSSNQPQHF. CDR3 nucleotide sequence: TGTGCCAGCAGTTTGCTATGGGACAGTAGCAATCAGCCCCAGCATTTT.

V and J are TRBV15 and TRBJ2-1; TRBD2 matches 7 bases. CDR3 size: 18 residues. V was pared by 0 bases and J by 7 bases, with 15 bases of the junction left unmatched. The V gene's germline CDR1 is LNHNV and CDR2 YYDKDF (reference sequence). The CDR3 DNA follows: TGTGCCACCAGCAGAGATCTCAGCGGGGCAGCCTTATTGAATGAGCAGTTCTTC. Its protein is CATSRDLSGAALLNEQFF.

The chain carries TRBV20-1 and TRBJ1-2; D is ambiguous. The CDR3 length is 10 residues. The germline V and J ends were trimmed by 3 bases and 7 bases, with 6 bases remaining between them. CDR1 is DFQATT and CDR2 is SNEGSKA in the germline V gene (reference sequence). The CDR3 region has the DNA TGCAGTGCTAGCCTCTTTGGCTACACCTTC. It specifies CSASLFGYTF.

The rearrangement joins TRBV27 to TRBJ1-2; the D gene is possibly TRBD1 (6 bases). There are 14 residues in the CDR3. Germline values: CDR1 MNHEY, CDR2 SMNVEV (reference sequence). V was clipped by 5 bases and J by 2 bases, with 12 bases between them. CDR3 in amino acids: CASSPQGINYGYTF. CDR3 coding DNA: TGTGCCAGCAGTCCCCAGGGGATAAACTATGGCTACACCTTC.

The CDR3: CASSFSGQETQYF. The CDR3 DNA follows: TGTGCCAGCAGCTTTTCCGGTCAAGAGACCCAGTACTTC. This chain connects TRBV11-2 to TRBJ2-5, with D uncertain. V was clipped by 3 bases and J by 2 bases, with 7 bases between them. The CDR3 runs to 13 residues. Germline V gene lookup returns CDR1 SGHAT and CDR2 FQNNGV.

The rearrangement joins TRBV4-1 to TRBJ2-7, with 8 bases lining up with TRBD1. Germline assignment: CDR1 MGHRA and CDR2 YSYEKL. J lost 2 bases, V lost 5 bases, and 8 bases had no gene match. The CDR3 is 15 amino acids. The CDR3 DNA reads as TGCGCCAGCAGCGTCGATACAGGGGGTCCCTACGAGCAGTACTTC. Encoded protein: CASSVDTGGPYEQYF.

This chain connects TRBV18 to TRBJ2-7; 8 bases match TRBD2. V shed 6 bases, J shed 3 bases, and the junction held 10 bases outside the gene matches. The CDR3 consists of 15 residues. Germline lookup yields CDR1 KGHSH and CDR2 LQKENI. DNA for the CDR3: TGTGCCAGCTCCCCTACTAGCGGCTCTAGCTACGAGCAGTACTTC. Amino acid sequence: CASSPTSGSSYEQYF. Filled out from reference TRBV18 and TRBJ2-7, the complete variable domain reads NAGVMQNPRHLVRRRGQEARLRCSPMKGHSHVYWYRQLPEEGLKFMVYLQKENIIDESGMPKERFSAEFPKEGPSILRIQQVVRGDSAAYFCASSPTSGSSYEQYFGPGTRLTVT.

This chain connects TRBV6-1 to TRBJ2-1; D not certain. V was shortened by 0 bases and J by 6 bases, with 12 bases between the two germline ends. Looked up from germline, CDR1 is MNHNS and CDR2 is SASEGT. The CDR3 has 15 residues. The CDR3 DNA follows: TGTGCCAGCAGTGAAGCGCTATCAGGTATCAATGAGCAGTTCTTC. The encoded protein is CASSEALSGINEQFF.

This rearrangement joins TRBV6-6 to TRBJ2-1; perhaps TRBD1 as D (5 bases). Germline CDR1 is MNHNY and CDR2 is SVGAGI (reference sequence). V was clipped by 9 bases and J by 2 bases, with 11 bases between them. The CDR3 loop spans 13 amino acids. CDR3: CASGASPYNEQFF. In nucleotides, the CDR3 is TGTGCCAGTGGGGCGAGCCCCTACAATGAGCAGTTCTTC.

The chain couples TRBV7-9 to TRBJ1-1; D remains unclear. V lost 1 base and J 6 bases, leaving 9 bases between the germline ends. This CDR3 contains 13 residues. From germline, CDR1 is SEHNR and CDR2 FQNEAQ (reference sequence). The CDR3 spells CASSLVTNPEAFF. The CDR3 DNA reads TGTGCCAGCAGCTTAGTGACAAACCCTGAAGCTTTCTTT.

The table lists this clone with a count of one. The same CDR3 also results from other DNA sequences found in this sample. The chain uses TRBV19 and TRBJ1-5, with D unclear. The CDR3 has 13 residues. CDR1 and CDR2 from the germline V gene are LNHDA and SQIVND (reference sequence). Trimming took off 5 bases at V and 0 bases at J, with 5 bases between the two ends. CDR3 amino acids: CASSPYSNQPQHF. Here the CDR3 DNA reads TGTGCCAGTAGTCCGTATAGCAATCAGCCCCAGCATTTT.

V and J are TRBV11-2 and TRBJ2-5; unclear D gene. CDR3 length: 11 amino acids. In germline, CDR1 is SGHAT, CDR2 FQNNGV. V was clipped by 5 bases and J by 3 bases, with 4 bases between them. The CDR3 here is CASSPEETQYF. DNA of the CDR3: TGTGCCAGCAGCCCGGAAGAGACCCAGTACTTC.

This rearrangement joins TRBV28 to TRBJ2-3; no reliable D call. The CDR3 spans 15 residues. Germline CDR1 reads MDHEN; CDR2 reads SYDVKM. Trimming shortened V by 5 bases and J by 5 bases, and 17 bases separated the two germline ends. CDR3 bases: TGTGCCAGCAGTCCCGACAATCCCCCCAGAGATACGCAGTATTTT. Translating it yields CASSPDNPPRDTQYF.

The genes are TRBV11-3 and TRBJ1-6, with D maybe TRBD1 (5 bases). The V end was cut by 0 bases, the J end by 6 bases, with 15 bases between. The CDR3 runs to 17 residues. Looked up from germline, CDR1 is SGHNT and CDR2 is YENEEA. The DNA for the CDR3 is TGTGCCAGCAGCTTAGATGACCGCGGGACTATTAATTCACCCCTCCACTTT. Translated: CASSLDDRGTINSPLHF.

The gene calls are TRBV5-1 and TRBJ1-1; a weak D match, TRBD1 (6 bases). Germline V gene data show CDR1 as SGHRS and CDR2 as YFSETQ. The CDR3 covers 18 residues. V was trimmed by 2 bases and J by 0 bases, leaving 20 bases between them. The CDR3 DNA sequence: TGCGCCAGCAGCTTTGGGACCAGGGGCTTAACGATGAACACTGAAGCTTTCTTT. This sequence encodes CASSFGTRGLTMNTEAFF.

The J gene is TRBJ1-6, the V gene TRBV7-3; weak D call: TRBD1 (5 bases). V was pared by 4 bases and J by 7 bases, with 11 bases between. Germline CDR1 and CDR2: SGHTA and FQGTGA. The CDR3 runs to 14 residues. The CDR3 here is CASSSGQKNSPLHF. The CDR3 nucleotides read TGTGCCAGCAGCTCCGGACAAAAGAATTCACCCCTCCACTTT.

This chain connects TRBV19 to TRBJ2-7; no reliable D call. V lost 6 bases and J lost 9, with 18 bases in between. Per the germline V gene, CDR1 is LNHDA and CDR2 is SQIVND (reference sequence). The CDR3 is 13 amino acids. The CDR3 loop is CASSPIAGSLQYF. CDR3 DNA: TGTGCCAGTAGCCCCATAGCCGGGTCGCTGCAGTACTTC.

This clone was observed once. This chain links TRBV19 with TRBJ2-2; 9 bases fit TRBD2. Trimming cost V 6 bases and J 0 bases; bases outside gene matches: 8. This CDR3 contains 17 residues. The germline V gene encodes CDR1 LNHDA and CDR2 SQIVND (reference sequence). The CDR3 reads CASSARLAAPNTGELFF. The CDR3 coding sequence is TGTGCCAGTAGCGCAAGACTAGCGGCCCCGAACACCGGGGAGCTGTTTTTT. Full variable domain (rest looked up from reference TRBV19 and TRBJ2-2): DGGITQSPKYLFRKEGQNVTLSCEQNLNHDAMYWYRQDPGQGLRLIYYSQIVNDFQKGDIAEGYSVSREKKESFPLTVTSAQKNPTAFYLCASSARLAAPNTGELFFGEGSRLTVL.

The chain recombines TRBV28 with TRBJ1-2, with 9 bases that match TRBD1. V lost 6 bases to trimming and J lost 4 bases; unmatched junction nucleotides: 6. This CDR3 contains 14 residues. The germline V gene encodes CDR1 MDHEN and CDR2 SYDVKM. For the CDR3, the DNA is TGTGCCAGCAGCCCTGGGACAGGGTCCTATGGCTACACCTTC. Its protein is CASSPGTGSYGYTF.

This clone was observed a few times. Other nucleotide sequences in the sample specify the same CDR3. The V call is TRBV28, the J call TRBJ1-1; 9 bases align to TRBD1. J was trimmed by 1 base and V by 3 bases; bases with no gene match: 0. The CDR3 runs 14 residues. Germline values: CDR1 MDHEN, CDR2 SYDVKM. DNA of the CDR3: TGTGCCAGCAGTTTGGGACAGGGGAACACTGAAGCTTTCTTT. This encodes CASSLGQGNTEAFF.

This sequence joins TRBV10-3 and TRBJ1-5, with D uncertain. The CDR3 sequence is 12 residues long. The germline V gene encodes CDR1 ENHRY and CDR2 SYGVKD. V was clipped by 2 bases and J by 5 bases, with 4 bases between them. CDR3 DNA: TGTGCCATCAGTGAGCCGTATCAGCCCCAGCATTTT. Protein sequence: CAISEPYQPQHF.

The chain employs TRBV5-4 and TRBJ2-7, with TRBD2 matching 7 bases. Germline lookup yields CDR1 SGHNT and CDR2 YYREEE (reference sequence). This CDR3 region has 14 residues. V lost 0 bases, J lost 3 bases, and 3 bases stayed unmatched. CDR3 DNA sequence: TGTGCCAGCAGCTTGGGTGGCGGGAGCTACGAGCAGTACTTC. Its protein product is CASSLGGGSYEQYF. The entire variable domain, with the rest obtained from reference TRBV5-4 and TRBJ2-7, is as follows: ETGVTQSPTHLIKTRGQQVTLRCSSQSGHNTVSWYQQALGQGPQFIFQYYREEENGRGNFPPRFSGLQFPNYSSELNVNALELDDSALYLCASSLGGGSYEQYFGPGTRLTVT.